This T cell receptor (beta chain) was sequenced for a study of blood T cells in healthy people across ages. Study-wide background: For every two T cells, template switching captured about one barcoded beta molecule.

The germline V gene has CDR1 SEHNR and CDR2 FQNEAQ (reference sequence). V lost 2 bases to trimming and J lost 4 bases, with 15 bases between them. There are 15 residues in the CDR3. Study-wide results and caveats: Leaving the PBMCs unsorted stopped any conclusive comparison of naive versus antigen-experienced cells. In older individuals, TCR beta diversity per million T cells was lower, falling roughly linearly with age.

A second PCR of about 7 to 12 cycles used a sample-barcoded 5' primer and a J-beta primer mix. Each cDNA was tagged by a template-switch adaptor containing 12 random nucleotides. MiXCR was run by TCRdb on the 5' RACE reads, yielding one entry per CDR3 protein. The repertoire has some 1.4 million distinct CDR3 sequences, 42% of them found once; the top ten carry under 8%. A note on this clonotype: Its specificity is not known. As the CDR3 is not closed by the conserved phenylalanine or tryptophan, this likely results from a read error.

The gene calls are TRBV7-9 and TRBJ2-7; the D gene is possibly TRBD2 (6 bases). The receptor comes from a woman between 18 and 30 years old in good health. Source material: blood. The CDR3 DNA follows: TGTGCCAGCAGCTTATCACTAGCCGGAAAATACGAGCAGTACTCC. This gives the protein CASSLSLAGKYEQYS.